A selection of T cell receptor beta chains follows, all from one sample in a study of blood T cell repertoires in COVID-19. The data were produced by immunoSEQ multiplex PCR, yet TCRdb's version contains in-frame clones alone and is incomplete. The sample consists of about 140,000 clones, 88% of them appearing once. Sequencing was carried out using peripheral blood. Source of these receptors: a human donor with COVID-19, enrolled during active disease. The donor label of this sample is uncertain. Each CDR3 is given with its conserved first and last residue. Fields, in order: J gene, V gene, D gene, clone size, CDR3 protein, CDR3 DNA. The D gene is left open where the match is weak. The size of a clone is reported for some rows only, either as once, few or many, or as a class for expanded clones.

TRBJ1-1,TRBV7-9,.,.,CASSLGAAGVTEAFF,TGTGCCAGCAGCTTAGGGGCGGCAGGGGTCACTGAAGCTTTCTTT
TRBJ2-2,TRBV7-2,TRBD1,few,CASSWDRGLTGELFF,TGTGCCAGCAGCTGGGACAGGGGTTTAACCGGGGAGCTGTTTTTT
TRBJ1-3,TRBV15,.,.,CATSRLGATSGNTIYF,TGTGCCACCAGCAGGTTGGGGGCAACCTCTGGAAACACCATATATTTT
TRBJ1-3,TRBV11-2,TRBD1,.,CASSLPQGPSGNTIYF,TGTGCCAGCAGCCTTCCACAGGGGCCCTCTGGAAACACCATATATTTT
TRBJ2-7,TRBV27,TRBD1,.,CASSRGQGLEQYF,TGTGCCAGCAGCCGGGGACAGGGGTTGGAGCAGTACTTC
TRBJ1-2,TRBV6-6,.,.,CASSLPTGTDSYGYTF,TGTGCCAGCAGTTTACCTACCGGGACGGACAGCTATGGCTACACCTTC
TRBJ1-2,TRBV2,.,.,CASRGYSAGPFYGYTF,TGTGCCAGCAGGGGGTACTCTGCGGGTCCGTTCTATGGCTACACCTTC
TRBJ1-1,TRBV29-1,TRBD1,.,CSGDRGLGTEAFF,TGCAGCGGAGACAGGGGGCTTGGCACTGAAGCTTTCTTT
TRBJ2-1,TRBV4-1,.,.,CASSQDRGIYNEQFF,TGCGCCAGCAGCCAAGATCGGGGGATCTACAATGAGCAGTTCTTC
TRBJ2-2,TRBV5-1,.,.,CASSLAGAANTGELFF,TGCGCCAGCAGCTTGGCCGGAGCAGCGAACACCGGGGAGCTGTTTTTT
TRBJ2-2,TRBV10-3,TRBD2,.,CAISEVAGATGELFF,TGTGCCATCAGTGAGGTAGCGGGAGCAACCGGGGAGCTGTTTTTT
TRBJ1-4,TRBV7-7,.,few,CASSLAPGSDRKLEDSKEKLFF,TGTGCCAGCAGCTTAGCCCCAGGCTCTGATCGAAAGCTTGAAGATTCTAAGGAAAAACTGTTTTTT
TRBJ1-2,TRBV15,.,.,CATSKVGYRESYTF,TGTGCCACCAGCAAAGTGGGGTACAGGGAAAGCTACACCTTC
TRBJ1-1,TRBV9,.,.,CASSVLPGSNTEAFF,TGTGCCAGCAGCGTCTTACCGGGTTCGAACACTGAAGCTTTCTTT
TRBJ2-6,TRBV3-1/TRBV3-2,.,.,CASSLDAGDSGANVLTF,TGTGCCAGCAGCCTGGACGCAGGGGACTCTGGGGCCAACGTCCTGACTTTC
TRBJ2-1,TRBV9,TRBD2,few,CASSAWQRGGRNEQFF,TGTGCCAGCAGCGCCTGGCAACGGGGGGGCCGGAATGAGCAGTTCTTC
TRBJ1-6,TRBV5-1,.,.,CASSLDRSSYNSPLHF,TGCGCCAGCAGCCTAGACAGGAGCTCCTATAATTCACCCCTCCACTTT
TRBJ2-3,TRBV19,.,few,CASSGSVLRDTQYF,TGTGCCAGTAGCGGGAGCGTCCTTCGGGATACGCAGTATTTT
TRBJ1-5,TRBV30,TRBD1,.,CAWSTGTGRQPQHF,TGTGCCTGGAGTACGGGGACAGGGAGACAGCCCCAGCATTTT
TRBJ2-7,TRBV4-2,TRBD1,.,CASSIRDRESYEQYF,TGTGCCAGCAGTATCCGGGACAGGGAATCCTACGAGCAGTACTTC
TRBJ2-2,TRBV7-7,TRBD1,once,CASSSGQRQGGHTGELFF,TGTGCCAGCAGCTCCGGCCAGCGACAGGGGGGGCACACCGGGGAGCTGTTTTTT
TRBJ1-4,TRBV13,TRBD1,.,CASSTRTGGDEKLFF,TGTGCCAGCAGCACTCGGACAGGGGGGGATGAAAAACTGTTTTTT
TRBJ1-1,TRBV5-1,TRBD1,.,CASSKGTATEAFF,TGCGCCAGCAGCAAAGGGACAGCCACTGAAGCTTTCTTT
TRBJ1-1,TRBV12-3/TRBV12-4,.,.,CASQGTANTEAFF,TGTGCCAGTCAAGGAACAGCGAACACTGAAGCTTTCTTT
TRBJ1-4,TRBV19,TRBD1,.,CASSRNLLRTGDRKLFF,TGTGCCAGTAGTCGCAACCTCCTCCGGACAGGGGATAGAAAACTGTTTTTT
TRBJ1-3,TRBV12-3/TRBV12-4,.,once,CASGGASGNTIYF,TGTGCCAGCGGCGGGGCGTCTGGAAACACCATATATTTT
TRBJ1-5,TRBV12-5,.,.,CASGLVTGPSNQPQHF,TGTGCTAGTGGTTTGGTAACAGGGCCGAGCAATCAGCCCCAGCATTTT
TRBJ2-7,TRBV19,.,.,CASSIDRGAYEQYF,TGTGCCAGTAGTATAGACAGGGGCGCCTACGAGCAGTACTTC
TRBJ2-2,TRBV14,.,.,CASSQTEGGTGELFF,TGTGCCAGCAGCCAAACAGAAGGAGGCACCGGGGAGCTGTTTTTT
TRBJ1-1,TRBV10-1,.,.,CASSPSAGRTEAFF,TGCGCCAGCAGCCCCTCCGCTGGGCGCACTGAAGCTTTCTTT
TRBJ2-7,TRBV14,TRBD1,.,CASSYLTGDEQYF,TGTGCCAGCAGCTACTTGACAGGGGACGAGCAGTACTTC
TRBJ1-2,TRBV3-1/TRBV3-2,.,.,CASSQGREHGYTF,TGTGCCAGCAGCCAAGGAAGAGAACATGGCTACACCTTC
TRBJ1-3,TRBV5-4,TRBD1,once,CASSRDRAGNTIYF,TGTGCCAGCAGCAGGGACAGGGCTGGAAACACCATATATTTT
TRBJ1-6,TRBV18,.,.,CASSPGLSDSPLHF,TGTGCCAGCTCACCGGGACTGTCTGATTCACCCCTCCACTTT
TRBJ1-6,TRBV5-1,TRBD1,.,CASSLAVRGDSPLHF,TGCGCCAGCAGCTTGGCAGTCAGGGGGGATTCACCCCTCCACTTT
TRBJ2-5,TRBV5-1,.,.,CASSPQSPSQETQYF,TGCGCCAGCAGCCCACAGAGTCCGAGCCAAGAGACCCAGTACTTC
TRBJ1-1,TRBV19,TRBD1,.,CASSKRQGTLNTEAFF,TGTGCCAGTAGTAAACGACAGGGGACTTTGAACACTGAAGCTTTCTTT
TRBJ1-5,TRBV5-6,.,.,CASSFIPRSNQPQHF,TGTGCCAGCAGCTTCATTCCGCGGAGCAATCAGCCCCAGCATTTT
TRBJ1-4,TRBV7-9,TRBD1,.,CASSSGQGAKLFF,TGTGCCAGCAGCTCGGGACAGGGAGCAAAACTGTTTTTT
TRBJ2-2,TRBV11-2,TRBD1,.,CASSLGWTGTGELFF,TGTGCCAGCAGCTTAGGCTGGACAGGGACCGGGGAGCTGTTTTTT
TRBJ1-3,TRBV2,.,.,CASSVVRAEGNTIYF,TGTGCCAGCAGTGTTGTGCGGGCTGAAGGAAACACCATATATTTT
TRBJ2-3,TRBV14,.,few,CASSPFLRDTQYF,TGTGCCAGCAGTCCCTTCCTCAGAGATACGCAGTATTTT
TRBJ2-5,TRBV7-3,TRBD1,.,CASSLQPGGETQYF,TGTGCCAGCAGCTTACAGCCAGGGGGCGAGACCCAGTACTTC
TRBJ2-2,TRBV19,TRBD2,.,CASSGSGLGSGELFF,TGTGCCAGTAGTGGGTCTGGACTAGGATCCGGGGAGCTGTTTTTT
TRBJ1-4,TRBV2,TRBD1,.,CASSELRQGTPNEKLFF,TGTGCCAGCAGTGAATTACGACAGGGGACCCCTAATGAAAAACTGTTTTTT
TRBJ1-2,TRBV21-1,.,.,CASSKNLHYGYTF,TGTGCCAGCAGCAAAAACTTGCACTATGGCTACACCTTC
TRBJ1-1,TRBV3-1/TRBV3-2,.,once,CASSLAVGQGNTEAFF,TGTGCCAGCAGCCTCGCCGTAGGGCAGGGGAACACTGAAGCTTTCTTT
TRBJ2-2,TRBV4-2,.,few,CASSHGPPGAGTGELFF,TGTGCCAGCAGCCACGGCCCCCCTGGGGCCGGGACCGGGGAGCTGTTTTTT
TRBJ2-3,TRBV6-4,TRBD2,.,CASSEGGGTDTQYF,TGTGCCAGCAGTGAGGGCGGGGGAACAGATACGCAGTATTTT
TRBJ2-5,TRBV29-1,TRBD1,once,CSFGQSGGETQYF,TGCAGCTTCGGACAGTCAGGGGGAGAGACCCAGTACTTC
TRBJ1-2,TRBV7-2,.,.,CASSPPTRRDYGYTF,TGTGCCAGCAGCCCTCCGACCCGGAGGGACTATGGCTACACCTTC
TRBJ1-2,TRBV5-4,.,.,CASSPAGGGNYGYTF,TGTGCCAGCAGCCCCGCGGGGGGAGGTAACTATGGCTACACCTTC
TRBJ2-1,TRBV7-3,TRBD1,once,CASSQTGEDNEQFF,TGTGCCAGCAGCCAGACAGGGGAGGACAATGAGCAGTTCTTC
TRBJ1-3,TRBV19,.,.,CASKSGNTIYF,TGTGCCAGCAAATCTGGAAACACCATATATTTT
TRBJ2-7,TRBV7-3,TRBD2,.,CASSLTGGDDEQYF,TGTGCCAGCAGCTTAACGGGAGGGGACGACGAGCAGTACTTC
TRBJ1-3,TRBV19,TRBD1,.,CASSRRQGDPGNTIYF,TGTGCCAGTAGTAGACGACAGGGGGACCCTGGAAACACCATATATTTT
TRBJ1-1,TRBV5-6,TRBD1,.,CASAGQGLPNTEAFF,TGTGCCAGCGCGGGACAGGGGCTACCGAACACTGAAGCTTTCTTT
TRBJ2-5,TRBV5-1,TRBD1,.,CASSSSGGAGRETQYF,TGCGCCAGCAGCTCCTCAGGGGGCGCGGGACGCGAGACCCAGTACTTC
TRBJ2-3,TRBV18,TRBD2,.,CASRSGGGRTDTQYF,TGTGCCAGCAGATCCGGGGGGGGCCGAACAGATACGCAGTATTTT
TRBJ1-6,TRBV7-2,TRBD1,.,CASSGTGQGISPLHF,TGTGCCAGCAGCGGAACGGGACAGGGAATCTCACCCCTCCACTTT